The entry below gives a single T cell receptor (beta chain) sequence along with its context. This clone appeared a single time. The antigen it recognizes is unknown. One end of the junction varies from germline; a read error may be responsible. At one collaborating source in Seattle, patients were enrolled during active infection and were followed longitudinally through the course of disease. Each collaborating institution followed its own protocols to collect whole blood in K2EDTA tubes. For TCRbeta analysis, collaborator samples were shipped as frozen whole blood, as isolated PBMCs, or as DNA extracted from either sample type. The CDR3 runs 13 amino acids, cysteine and phenylalanine included. The retained sequence is limited to the CDR3, 39 bases, with the frame set at the first base. From a lookup of the germline V gene, CDR1 and CDR2 are ENHRY and SYGVKD. The sample originates from a study of blood T cell repertoires in COVID-19 (dated by TCRdb to about 2020). With respect to the entire study: Samples covering the acute and convalescent phases of COVID-19 were provided by collaborators in the United States, Italy and Spain. Nearly every sample came with metadata listing a de-identified subject ID, COVID-19 status, age in years and sex. Where available, HLA class I and class II types were taken from metadata supplied by the sample provider and were not determined by assay-based typing. The prospective study material was composed of cDNA or gDNA derived from T cells, B-cell-depleted T cells, or PBMCs. The repertoires were released in a freely available public database intended as a resource for research on the immune response to SARS-CoV-2. Samples came from the ongoing ImmuneRACE study (first 160 participants) plus 1,254 subjects from 6 global collaborators. The dataset comprised deeply sampled blood TCRbeta repertoires from subjects exposed to, actively infected with, or recovered from COVID-19. What the work shows at the level of the full study, not this receptor alone: The amount of clinical and demographic metadata varied by source and participant and was provided uncurated.

The immunoSEQ Assay, a bias-controlled multiplex PCR, was used to amplify TCRbeta CDR3 regions from genomic DNA. Concerning the study's data processing: Nucleated cell counts per sample were estimated from amplification of reference gene primers within the assay. To quantify the absolute abundance of each unique TCRbeta CDR3 rearrangement, sequence reads were collapsed and filtered. For each sample, productive Simpson clonality was calculated as the square root of Simpson's diversity index across productive rearrangements. Drawn from immuneACCESS, this table holds only the in-frame rearrangements with V and J called that TCRdb kept. Clones are partly lost; checked studies trace under half to an unresolved V gene and leave the rest unexplained. V, J and clone size are those of that table, while D and trimming were read from the DNA. This sample holds under 200,000 clones; about 86% were observed only once. The ten largest clones represent about a tenth of the sample.

The receptor's source is a woman between 65 and 79 years old with COVID-19, enrolled during active disease. Sequencing was carried out using peripheral blood. Recombination connected TRBV10-3 to TRBJ1-1; 7 bases in between match TRBD1. The CDR3: CAFRGGLNTEAFF. The nucleotide sequence is TGTGCCTTCAGGGGGGGTCTGAACACTGAAGCTTTCTTT.